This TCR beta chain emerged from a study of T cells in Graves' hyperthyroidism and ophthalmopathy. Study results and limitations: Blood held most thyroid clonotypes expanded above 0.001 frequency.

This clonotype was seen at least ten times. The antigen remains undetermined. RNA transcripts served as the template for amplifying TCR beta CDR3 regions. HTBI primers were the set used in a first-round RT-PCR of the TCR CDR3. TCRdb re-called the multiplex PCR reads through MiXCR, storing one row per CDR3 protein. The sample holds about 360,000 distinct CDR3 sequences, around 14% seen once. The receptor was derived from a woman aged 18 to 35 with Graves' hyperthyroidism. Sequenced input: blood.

CDR3 sequence: CASSPPGWNYGYTF. The CDR3 bases are TGTGCCAGCAGTCCTCCAGGGTGGAACTATGGCTACACCTTC. J is TRBJ1-2 and V is TRBV28, with D maybe TRBD1 (5 bases). Trimming took 5 bases from V and 2 from J, leaving 12 bases between them. This CDR3 contains 14 residues. Germline CDR1 is MDHEN and CDR2 is SYDVKM.